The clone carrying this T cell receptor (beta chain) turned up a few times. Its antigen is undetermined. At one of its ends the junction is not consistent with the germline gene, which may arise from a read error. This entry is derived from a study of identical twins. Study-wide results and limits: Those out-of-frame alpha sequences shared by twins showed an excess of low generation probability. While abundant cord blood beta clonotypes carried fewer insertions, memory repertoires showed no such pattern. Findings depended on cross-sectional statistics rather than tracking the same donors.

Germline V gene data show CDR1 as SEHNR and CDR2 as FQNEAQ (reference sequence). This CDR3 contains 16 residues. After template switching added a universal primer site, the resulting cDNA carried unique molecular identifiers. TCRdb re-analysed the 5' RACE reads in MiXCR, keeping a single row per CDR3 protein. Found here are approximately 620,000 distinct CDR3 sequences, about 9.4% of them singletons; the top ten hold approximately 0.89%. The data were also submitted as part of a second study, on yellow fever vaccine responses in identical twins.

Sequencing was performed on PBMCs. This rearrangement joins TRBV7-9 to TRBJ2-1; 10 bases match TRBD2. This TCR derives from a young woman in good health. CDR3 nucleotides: TGTTCCAGCAGCTTATTAGCGGGAGGCTCCTACAATGAGCAGTTCTTC. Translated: CSSSLLAGGSYNEQFF.